The 32 T cell receptor beta chains below come from one sample, sequenced in a study of beta chain features in type 1 diabetes. All of the isolated RNA was reverse transcribed, so expressed TCRB transcripts were sequenced. Here immunoSEQ multiplex PCR was the method, and the copy in TCRdb shows in-frame clones only, minus some. The data show about 220,000 clones, roughly a tenth seen once. Sequenced: central memory CD4+ T cells from blood. The receptor set was obtained from a man aged 18 to 30 in good health.

This clone turned up a few times. As DNA, the CDR3 is TGCGCCAGCAGCCAAGATAGTGGCAGGGGTGATACGCAGTATTTT. The encoded protein is CASSQDSGRGDTQYF. The rearrangement joins TRBV4-3 to TRBJ2-3, with TRBD1 as a possible D gene (6 bases). CDR3 size: 15 residues. Germline assignment: CDR1 LGHNA and CDR2 YSLEER. Trimming pared 0 bases from V and 6 bases from J, leaving 13 bases between.

Only a few counts were recorded for this clone. The chain recombines TRBV29-1 with TRBJ2-3; TRBD1 matches at 7 bases. The CDR3 loop spans 13 amino acids. The V gene end was trimmed by 6 bases and the J gene end by 3 bases; junction bases not matched to a gene: 6. Germline loops: CDR1 SQVTM, CDR2 ANQGSEA. The DNA for the CDR3 is TGCAGCGTGGACAGGATGGGTACAGATACGCAGTATTTT. It codes for CSVDRMGTDTQYF.

This clone was seen a handful of times. The rearrangement joins TRBV7-2 to TRBJ2-7, with TRBD1 matching over 9 bases. The CDR3 runs 12 residues. Germline V gene lookup returns CDR1 SGHTA and CDR2 FQGNSA. Trimming took 5 bases from V and 6 from J; bases not matched to a gene: 2. As DNA, the CDR3 is TGTGCCAGCAGCGAACAGGGGGCCGAGCAGTACTTC. The encoded protein is CASSEQGAEQYF. The full variable domain, its missing parts supplied by reference TRBV7-2 and TRBJ2-7, is GAGVSQSPSNKVTEKGKDVELRCDPISGHTALYWYRQSLGQGLEFLIYFQGNSAPDKSGLPSDRFSAERTGGSVSTLTIQRTQQEDSAVYLCASSEQGAEQYFGPGTRLTVT.

The CDR3, as DNA: TGTGCCAGCAGCGTAGGGACTTTCGGGGAGACCCAGTACTTC. Amino acids: CASSVGTFGETQYF. The chain couples TRBV9 to TRBJ2-5; TRBD2 is a possible D gene (5 bases). The CDR3 is made up of 14 amino acids. V shed 0 bases and J shed 5 bases, with 11 bases lying between them. In germline, CDR1 is SGDLS, CDR2 YYNGEE.

The CDR3 bases are TGTGCCAGCAGTTTATCGGGGACAGGGGGAAACATTCAGTACTTC. It is translated as CASSLSGTGGNIQYF. The chain carries TRBV27 and TRBJ2-4, with 11 nucleotides matching TRBD1. The CDR3 extends over 15 amino acids. In germline, CDR1 is MNHEY, CDR2 SMNVEV (reference sequence). Trimming cost V 0 bases and J 6 bases; bases outside gene matches: 1.

This clone turned up a few times. V usage is TRBV27 and J usage is TRBJ2-5; weak D call: TRBD2 (6 bases). Germline V gives CDR1 MNHEY, CDR2 SMNVEV (reference sequence). V dropped 1 base and J dropped 6 bases, with 24 bases sitting between them. The CDR3 is made up of 18 amino acids. CDR3 in DNA: TGTGCCAGCAGTTTATGGTCCCCGGGACTGGGACCCTGGCAGACCCAGTACTTC. This encodes CASSLWSPGLGPWQTQYF.

This clone has more than one count but fewer than ten. The V gene is TRBV30, the J gene TRBJ1-2; possible D gene TRBD1, 6 bases. V was cut by 0 bases and J by 0 bases, with 11 bases left in between. Germline V gives CDR1 GTSNPN, CDR2 SVGIG (reference sequence). This CDR3 region has 15 residues. CDR3 DNA sequence: TGTGCCTGGAGTGTACGGGGGCTAACTAACTATGGCTACACCTTC. Translation gives CAWSVRGLTNYGYTF.

Only a few counts were recorded for this clone. V is TRBV18 and J is TRBJ1-1; D might be TRBD1 (5 bases). V lost 3 bases to trimming and J lost 0 bases, with 20 bases between them. In germline, CDR1 is KGHSH, CDR2 LQKENI. The CDR3 is 18 amino acids. CDR3 nucleotides: TGTGCCAGCTCACCCCTTCAGCAGGGAGGTATTATGAACACTGAAGCTTTCTTT. This encodes CASSPLQQGGIMNTEAFF.

The V gene is TRBV27, the J gene TRBJ2-7; D perhaps matches TRBD2 (5 bases). With 2 bases removed from V and 2 bases from J, the gap between germline ends came to 7 bases. This CDR3 spans 13 amino acids. The V gene's germline CDR1 is MNHEY and CDR2 SMNVEV (reference sequence). The CDR3 reads CASSLSGPYEQYF. Here the CDR3 DNA reads TGTGCCAGCAGTTTAAGCGGACCCTACGAGCAGTACTTC.

The chain employs TRBV7-2 and TRBJ2-3, with D possibly being TRBD2 (5 bases). Germline values: CDR1 SGHTA, CDR2 FQGNSA. The CDR3 contains 16 residues. Trimming pared 5 bases from V and 0 bases from J, leaving 15 bases between. CDR3 coding DNA: TGTGCCAGCAGCCTCCAAGCGGATTCTAGCACAGATACGCAGTATTTT. Its translation is CASSLQADSSTDTQYF.

This clone was seen repeatedly, ten times or more. The chain carries TRBV25-1 and TRBJ2-5, with D possibly matching TRBD2 (6 bases). V lost 8 bases, J lost 1 base, and 17 bases lay in between. This CDR3 comprises 15 residues. Germline CDR1 and CDR2: MGHDK and SYGVNS. This CDR3 reads CASSRDGTGQETQYF. The CDR3 DNA reads TGTGCCAGCTCCCGGGACGGGACTGGCCAAGAGACCCAGTACTTC.

This clone was seen a single time. A clone one base away is much larger, so this may be a read error. CDR3 nucleotides: TGTGCCAGCAGCTTCCGGACAGGAGCTAGCACAGATACGCAGTATTTT. It codes for CASSFRTGASTDTQYF. The chain carries TRBV7-8 and TRBJ2-3, with 7 bases fitting TRBD1. The CDR3 extends over 16 amino acids. CDR1 is SGHVS and CDR2 is FQNEAQ in the germline V gene. Trimming took 3 bases from V and 0 from J; bases not matched to a gene: 6.

The sample holds many counts of this clone. V usage is TRBV6-5 and J usage is TRBJ2-7; no clear D gene. Germline assignment: CDR1 MNHEY and CDR2 SVGAGI. The V end lost 0 bases, the J end lost 2 bases, and 14 bases lay between the germline ends. This CDR3 spans 16 amino acids. DNA of the CDR3: TGTGCCAGCAGTTACTCGAGCGTCGGCCTCACCTACGAGCAGTACTTC. This encodes CASSYSSVGLTYEQYF.

The CDR3 sequence is CAWSAGAAGEKLFF. CDR3 DNA sequence: TGTGCCTGGAGTGCGGGAGCTGCCGGAGAAAAACTGTTTTTT. V gene TRBV30 combines with J gene TRBJ1-4; D is ambiguous. With 1 base removed from V and 8 bases from J, the gap between germline ends came to 14 bases. CDR3 length: 14 amino acids. Germline-derived CDR1 and CDR2 are GTSNPN and SVGIG (reference sequence).

In this sample, this clone turned up a few times. The sample carries other DNA sequences with the same CDR3. This chain joins TRBV29-1 and TRBJ1-5, with 10 bases identical to TRBD1. V trimming: 6 bases; J trimming: 5 bases; junction bases outside the gene matches: 4. Germline V gene sequence: CDR1 SQVTM, CDR2 ANQGSEA. The CDR3 runs 13 residues. The CDR3 loop is CSVAGTGDQPQHF. In DNA, the CDR3 is TGCAGCGTGGCCGGGACAGGGGATCAGCCCCAGCATTTT.

The chain is built from TRBV19 and TRBJ2-3, with D possibly matching TRBD2 (5 bases). From germline, CDR1 is LNHDA and CDR2 SQIVND (reference sequence). This CDR3 has 17 residues. V was clipped by 10 bases and J by 0 bases, with 23 bases between them. CDR3 nucleotide sequence: TGTGCCACCCGATCTTCTCTAGCCCTACCTAGCACAGATACGCAGTATTTT. It is translated as CATRSSLALPSTDTQYF.

This sequence joins TRBV5-4 and TRBJ2-6; a possible D gene is TRBD2 (7 bases). Germline CDR1 is SGHNT and CDR2 is YYREEE (reference sequence). V was clipped by 7 bases and J by 4 bases, with 15 bases between them. This CDR3 is built from 15 residues. CDR3 sequence: CASALGGQGANVLTF. The CDR3 DNA reads TGTGCCAGCGCCCTCGGGGGGCAAGGGGCCAACGTCCTGACTTTC.

V is TRBV19 and J is TRBJ1-1, with D possibly matching TRBD1 (5 bases). The CDR3 has 13 residues. CDR1 and CDR2 (germline): LNHDA, SQIVND (reference sequence). The germline V and J ends were trimmed by 6 bases and 1 base, with 9 bases remaining between them. The CDR3 here is CASSRTGNTEAFF. In DNA form, the CDR3 reads TGTGCCAGTAGCCGAACAGGGAACACTGAAGCTTTCTTT.

This clone has a handful of counts. The junction shows a germline mismatch at one end, possibly a read error. The CDR3: CASSQRWSVATNEKLFF. CDR3 sequence (DNA): TGCGCCAGCAGCCAGAGGTGGTCCGTTGCAACTAATGAAAAACTGTTTTTT. This rearrangement joins TRBV5-4 to TRBJ1-4; D is unclear. Germline values: CDR1 SGHNT, CDR2 YYREEE (reference sequence). This CDR3 spans 17 amino acids.

This clone was found a few times. The rearrangement links TRBV9 to TRBJ2-1; no firm D call. Trimming took 4 bases from V and 5 from J, leaving 10 bases between them. This CDR3 has 13 amino acids. The germline V gene encodes CDR1 SGDLS and CDR2 YYNGEE. This chain's CDR3 is CASSPHGDNEQFF. The CDR3 region has the DNA TGTGCCAGCAGCCCCCATGGGGACAATGAGCAGTTCTTC.

The chain couples TRBV18 to TRBJ2-5; D ambiguous. Germline loops: CDR1 KGHSH, CDR2 LQKENI. Trimming shortened V by 3 bases and J by 5 bases, and 7 bases separated the two germline ends. This CDR3 has 12 residues. The CDR3 sequence is CASSPGLETQYF. The CDR3 DNA is TGTGCCAGCTCACCGGGGTTGGAGACCCAGTACTTC.

The chain combines TRBV27 with TRBJ2-7, with D perhaps matching TRBD2 (5 bases). Per the germline V gene, CDR1 is MNHEY and CDR2 is SMNVEV (reference sequence). CDR3 length equals 12 residues. Trimming shortened V by 6 bases and J by 7 bases, and 13 bases separated the two germline ends. CDR3 sequence reads: CASRLRREEQYF. CDR3 nucleotides: TGTGCCAGCAGACTCCGACGGGAAGAGCAGTACTTC.

The genes are TRBV29-1 and TRBJ2-5, with 10 bases fitting TRBD2. Trimming took 7 bases from V and 4 from J; bases not matched to a gene: 9. The V gene's germline CDR1 is SQVTM and CDR2 ANQGSEA. The CDR3 has 14 amino acids. The CDR3 protein is CSGALAGGLETQYF. The DNA of the CDR3 is TGCAGCGGTGCCTTAGCGGGAGGCTTAGAGACCCAGTACTTC.

The chain combines TRBV11-3 with TRBJ2-3, with TRBD2 matching over 7 bases. J lost 1 base, V lost 5 bases, and 6 bases had no gene match. From germline, CDR1 is SGHNT and CDR2 YENEEA. The CDR3 spans 15 residues. The chain's CDR3 is CASSPEAGGTDTQYF. CDR3 nucleotides: TGTGCCAGCAGCCCCGAGGCGGGAGGCACAGATACGCAGTATTTT. The full variable domain, with the rest looked up from reference TRBV11-3 and TRBJ2-3, is EAGVVQSPRYKIIEKKQPVAFWCNPISGHNTLYWYLQNLGQGPELLIRYENEEAVDDSQLPKDRFSAERLKGVDSTLKIQPAELGDSAVYLCASSPEAGGTDTQYFGPGTRLTVL.

The gene calls are TRBV5-6 and TRBJ2-7, with D perhaps TRBD2 (5 bases). Germline CDR1 is SGHDT and CDR2 is YYEEEE. Trimming removed 4 bases from V and 4 bases from J, with 18 bases in between. The CDR3 consists of 15 residues. The CDR3 spells CASSPWQRRSYEQYF. The CDR3 bases are TGTGCCAGCAGCCCCTGGCAGCGGCGCTCATACGAGCAGTACTTC.

This clone has just a few counts. The chain carries TRBV19 and TRBJ2-1; D possibly corresponds to TRBD2 (6 bases). Trimming left V 7 bases short and J 4 bases short, with 11 bases between. Germline assignment: CDR1 LNHDA and CDR2 SQIVND (reference sequence). This CDR3 has 13 amino acids. CDR3 amino acids: CASNGGKYNEQFF. DNA for the CDR3: TGTGCCAGTAATGGAGGGAAATACAATGAGCAGTTCTTC.

This clone was seen many times. This chain connects TRBV11-2 to TRBJ2-7, with unresolved D. Germline V gene lookup returns CDR1 SGHAT and CDR2 FQNNGV. The CDR3 totals 13 residues. V lost 3 bases to trimming and J lost 6 bases, with 12 bases between them. CDR3 nucleotides: TGTGCCAGCAGCTTCGTCCCGTCCGGCGAGCAGTACTTC. Protein product: CASSFVPSGEQYF.

This clone was seen a few times. This rearrangement joins TRBV29-1 to TRBJ2-5; TRBD2 is a possible D gene (6 bases). Per the germline V gene, CDR1 is SQVTM and CDR2 is ANQGSEA. Trimming cost V 3 bases and J 4 bases, with 21 bases left between them. This CDR3 region has 16 residues. CDR3 in amino acids: CSVDRGQGGTGETQYF. Here the CDR3 DNA reads TGCAGCGTTGACCGCGGTCAGGGCGGGACGGGAGAGACCCAGTACTTC.

This clone has more than one count but fewer than ten. V usage is TRBV4-3 and J usage is TRBJ2-7; 7 positions match TRBD2. From germline, CDR1 is LGHNA and CDR2 YSLEER. V dropped 1 base and J dropped 3; count of bases not matched to a gene: 9. This CDR3 region has 16 residues. CDR3 DNA sequence: TGCGCCAGCAGCCAAGGTGGGAGGGACGCTTACTACGAGCAGTACTTC. It specifies CASSQGGRDAYYEQYF.

The V call is TRBV18, the J call TRBJ1-2; D ambiguous. The CDR3 length is 14 residues. The ends were cut back, 4 bases at V and 5 bases at J, with 14 bases in the middle. Germline lookup yields CDR1 KGHSH and CDR2 LQKENI. The DNA of the CDR3 is TGTGCCAGCTCACAAACGAACATCGAGTATGGCTACACCTTC. Translated, it gives CASSQTNIEYGYTF.

This clone was detected only a few times. V gene TRBV18 combines with J gene TRBJ2-3, with 10 bases aligning to TRBD2. J lost 0 bases, V lost 6 bases, and 6 bases had no gene match. There are 16 residues in the CDR3. Germline V gene data show CDR1 as KGHSH and CDR2 as LQKENI. The CDR3 reads CASSPGLAESTDTQYF. CDR3 DNA: TGTGCCAGCTCTCCCGGACTAGCGGAGAGCACAGATACGCAGTATTTT. Complete variable domain (other parts from reference TRBV18 and TRBJ2-3): NAGVMQNPRHLVRRRGQEARLRCSPMKGHSHVYWYRQLPEEGLKFMVYLQKENIIDESGMPKERFSAEFPKEGPSILRIQQVVRGDSAAYFCASSPGLAESTDTQYFGPGTRLTVL.

This clone was observed at least ten times. The chain carries TRBV28 and TRBJ2-7; tentatively, D is TRBD1 (6 bases). CDR1 is MDHEN and CDR2 is SYDVKM in the germline V gene. This CDR3 has 13 residues. With 9 bases removed from V and 0 bases from J, the gap between germline ends came to 12 bases. The CDR3 reads CASGGGSSYEQYF. The CDR3 coding sequence is TGTGCCAGTGGGGGCGGTAGCTCCTACGAGCAGTACTTC.